The sequence of this T cell receptor beta chain was determined in a study of human T cells and chemical hapten exposure. The study, taken as a whole, reports: While controls formed fewer of them, expanded TCRs formed significantly more large CDR3 similarity clusters.

The CDR3 is made up of 15 amino acids. CDR1 LNHDA and CDR2 SQIVND come from the germline V gene (reference sequence). V shed 3 bases and J 9 bases; nucleotides not matched to a gene: 9. Authors' data handling: A per-sample median of about 96,000 TCRs was observed, with a range of about 20,000 to 690,600. Using its own MiXCR run on the RACE reads, TCRdb lists one record per CDR3 protein. These V and J calls are TCRdb output, not the study's own analysis. The repertoire holds over 300,000 distinct CDR3 sequences, with approximately 5.1% as singletons. This clonotype came up many times. As yet, its antigen is unknown. Time point in this sample: pre-sensitization, week 0. As for treatment: therapeutic diphenylcyclopropenone sensitization with weekly scalp DPC. Blood sampling occurred before each patch-test application. Unfractionated whole blood was the source of the extracted total RNA.

The sample was whole blood, taken in connection with sensitization to the hapten diphenylcyclopropenone (DPC). The sequence was collected from a woman aged 50 to 65 with alopecia areata. Some clones in this sample may be carry-over from other donors' samples. The chain couples TRBV19 to TRBJ2-1, with TRBD2 identical over 9 bases. CDR3 in amino acids: CASSIGGRALPEQFF. CDR3 in DNA: TGTGCCAGTAGTATTGGCGGGAGGGCCTTACCTGAGCAGTTCTTC.